This T cell receptor (beta chain) was identified during a study of control samples from healthy donors and cancer patients. The method was immunoSEQ multiplex PCR; TCRdb's version includes in-frame clones alone and lacks a portion of them. This table has tens of thousands of clones, roughly 93% appearing once. Germline CDR1 SGHKS, CDR2 YYEKEE (reference sequence). V gave up 3 bases and J gave up 2 bases, with 14 bases separating them. The CDR3 loop spans 15 amino acids. The chain recombines TRBV5-5 with TRBJ1-1; D is undetermined. This TCR was recovered from a woman aged 40 to 55 with lung cancer. The specimen sequenced was PBMCs. CDR3 sequence: CASSSGRILNTEAFF. DNA for the CDR3: TGTGCCAGCAGCTCCGGTCGAATTTTAAACACTGAAGCTTTCTTT. Filled out from reference TRBV5-5 and TRBJ1-1, the complete variable domain reads DAGVTQSPTHLIKTRGQQVTLRCSPISGHKSVSWYQQVLGQGPQFIFQYYEKEERGRGNFPDRFSARQFPNYSSELNVNALLLGDSALYLCASSSGRILNTEAFFGQGTRLTVV.